The rows below give T cell receptor beta chains drawn from one sample of a study of blood T cells in healthy people across ages. TCRdb passed the 5' RACE reads through MiXCR, listing each CDR3 protein once. The sample consists of about 970,000 distinct CDR3 sequences, roughly half of them appearing once. Sequenced: blood. The receptors were gathered from an older woman in good health. CDR3s include the opening cysteine and the closing phenylalanine or tryptophan. Each record gives: clone size, D gene, J gene, CDR3 length, V gene, CDR3 protein, CDR3 DNA. A D gene is named only where the DNA matches it firmly. Some rows have no size entry. The others give once, few or many, or a class for an expanded clone.

NA	NA	TRBJ2-5	15	TRBV5-1	CASRNLGGSHNEQYF	TGCGCCAGCCGAAATCTTGGGGGTTCTCACAATGAGCAGTACTTC
NA	TRBD1	TRBJ1-2	14	TRBV20-1	CSARGTGGDYGYTF	TGCAGTGCCAGGGGAACAGGGGGCGACTATGGCTACACCTTC
NA	NA	TRBJ1-1	13	TRBV11-2	CASSQRVNTEAFF	TGTGCCAGCAGCCAGAGGGTGAACACTGAAGCTTTCTTT
many	NA	TRBJ1-4	15	TRBV4-1	CASSRSVPTNEKLFF	TGCGCCAGCAGCCGGTCTGTTCCAACTAATGAAAAACTGTTTTTT
NA	NA	TRBJ2-7	15	TRBV7-9	CASSWDGKGRNEQYF	TGTGCCAGCAGCTGGGACGGAAAAGGGAGGAACGAGCAGTACTTC
few	TRBD1	TRBJ2-4	16	TRBV6-1	CASSEAWTGLENIQYF	TGTGCCAGCAGTGAGGCTTGGACAGGGCTGGAAAACATTCAGTACTTC
NA	NA	TRBJ2-7	14	TRBV20-1	CSARAPGIDYEQYF	TGCAGTGCTAGAGCCCCAGGTATAGACTACGAGCAGTACTTC
few	TRBD2	TRBJ2-7	14	TRBV20-1	CSVLKAGGPYEQYF	TGCAGTGTCTTGAAAGCGGGAGGGCCCTACGAGCAGTACTTC
NA	NA	TRBJ1-1	14	TRBV12-3/TRBV12-4	CASRGTLRNTEAFF	TGTGCCAGCAGAGGGACACTCAGAAACACTGAAGCTTTCTTT
NA	NA	TRBJ2-1	16	TRBV28	CASSFPPWLVTDEQFF	TGTGCCAGCAGTTTTCCCCCCTGGCTAGTCACGGATGAGCAGTTCTTC
many	NA	TRBJ2-6	15	TRBV7-2	CASRRDRTGANVLTF	TGTGCCAGCAGACGAGACCGAACTGGGGCCAACGTCCTGACTTTC
once	NA	TRBJ2-3	13	TRBV19	CASKRAPRDTQYF	TGTGCCAGTAAACGGGCTCCGAGAGATACGCAGTATTTT
few	NA	TRBJ2-2	13	TRBV29-1	CSVGRDATGELFF	TGCAGCGTTGGTAGGGACGCCACCGGGGAGCTGTTTTTT
NA	TRBD2	TRBJ2-5	16	TRBV6-5	CASRKLAGHQQETQYF	TGTGCCAGCAGAAAACTAGCGGGACACCAACAAGAGACCCAGTACTTC
NA	NA	TRBJ2-4	13	TRBV2	CASYEGQGREQYF	TGTGCCAGTTATGAGGGCCAGGGAAGGGAGCAGTACTTC